The 29 T cell receptor beta chains reported below all come from one sample, sequenced in a study of T cell repertoires in cytomegalovirus infection. The antigens these receptors bind are not known. TCRdb called the reads again in MiXCR, with one record for every CDR3 protein. The table records about 52,000 distinct CDR3 sequences, 15% to 20% of them present only once. Here the sequenced sample was CD8+ T cells from cultured PBMCs, taken from culture after CMV antigen stimulation. These receptors all stem from a human donor in good health (CMV status not recorded). Some clones in this sample may be carry-over from other donors' samples.

The table lists this clonotype with many counts. The rearrangement uses TRBV7-9 and TRBJ1-2, with a weak D call TRBD1 (6 bases). The CDR3 consists of 14 residues. Germline V gene data show CDR1 as SEHNR and CDR2 as FQNEAQ (reference sequence). Trimming shortened V by 2 bases and J by 4 bases, and 11 bases separated the two germline ends. The CDR3 DNA reads as TGTGCCAGCAGCTTATCAGGGGCGAGCTATGGCTACACCTTC. It yields the protein CASSLSGASYGYTF.

The V and J genes are TRBV7-7 and TRBJ2-7; 9 nucleotides align to TRBD1. Trimming took 3 bases from V and 1 from J; bases not matched to a gene: 4. The CDR3 loop spans 15 amino acids. The V gene's germline CDR1 is SSHAT and CDR2 FNYEAQ (reference sequence). The CDR3 loop is CASSLGTGPSYEQYF. The CDR3 nucleotides read TGTGCCAGCAGCTTGGGGACAGGGCCTTCCTACGAGCAGTACTTC.

The chain uses TRBV7-6 and TRBJ2-3; D could derive from TRBD1 or TRBD2 (5 bases each). Germline CDR1 reads SGHVS; CDR2 reads FNYEAQ. The CDR3 is 16 amino acids. V shed 1 base and J shed 1 base, with 12 bases lying between them. The chain's CDR3 is CASSLVVGERTDTQYF. The CDR3 DNA follows: TGTGCCAGCAGCTTAGTTGTGGGGGAACGCACAGATACGCAGTATTTT.

This clonotype was counted between two and nine times. The J gene is TRBJ2-1, the V gene TRBV19; the D gene could be TRBD1 or TRBD2 (5 bases each). Germline V gene lookup returns CDR1 LNHDA and CDR2 SQIVND (reference sequence). This CDR3 has 16 amino acids. V was shortened by 5 bases and J by 0 bases, with 14 bases between the two germline ends. The DNA for the CDR3 is TGTGCCAGTAGTCCCCTCCAGGGAGCCTCCTACAATGAGCAGTTCTTC. This sequence encodes CASSPLQGASYNEQFF.

The chain uses TRBV7-9 and TRBJ2-1, with no clear D. V was trimmed by 5 bases and J by 3 bases, leaving 5 bases between them. CDR3 size: 12 residues. CDR1 is SEHNR, CDR2 FQNEAQ, per germline (reference sequence). The CDR3 loop reads CASSRYYNEQFF. The CDR3 nucleotides read TGTGCCAGCAGCCGATACTACAATGAGCAGTTCTTC.

This clonotype has only a few counts. The V gene is TRBV7-9, the J gene TRBJ1-1; 8 nucleotides match TRBD1. The CDR3 consists of 14 residues. Germline CDR1 reads SEHNR; CDR2 reads FQNEAQ (reference sequence). V lost 4 bases to trimming and J lost 3 bases; unmatched junction nucleotides: 4. The CDR3 region is CASSWGQVDTEAFF. The CDR3 DNA reads as TGTGCCAGCAGCTGGGGACAGGTGGACACTGAAGCTTTCTTT.

This clonotype was seen more than once but under ten times. V and J are TRBV12-3 or TRBV12-4 and TRBJ1-5; 8 nucleotides agree with TRBD1. J was trimmed by 6 bases and V by 8 bases; bases with no gene match: 6. The CDR3 is 13 residues long. CDR3 sequence reads: CASLDRVGQPQHF. In nucleotides, the CDR3 is TGTGCCAGCTTGGACAGGGTCGGTCAGCCCCAGCATTTT.

This clonotype was counted a few times. The chain links TRBV19 to TRBJ2-7; D is possibly TRBD1 (6 bases). This CDR3 spans 13 amino acids. V was trimmed by 4 bases and J by 0 bases, leaving 7 bases between them. Germline values: CDR1 LNHDA, CDR2 SQIVND (reference sequence). The CDR3 bases are TGTGCCAGTAGTAACAGGGTCTCCTACGAGCAGTACTTC. It yields the protein CASSNRVSYEQYF.

CDR3 DNA sequence: TGTGCCAGCAGCTTAGGCATACAAAGAACTAATGAAAAACTGTTTTTT. Residues: CASSLGIQRTNEKLFF. The chain couples TRBV7-2 to TRBJ1-4, with D hard to call. This CDR3 comprises 16 residues. Germline V lookup: CDR1 SGHTA, CDR2 FQGNSA. V lost 1 base and J 1 base, leaving 10 bases between the germline ends.

The genes are TRBV7-2 and TRBJ2-3; D gene unclear. Trimming took 2 bases from V and 6 from J, leaving 6 bases between them. The CDR3 loop spans 12 amino acids. Germline values: CDR1 SGHTA, CDR2 FQGNSA. CDR3 DNA sequence: TGTGCCAGCAGCTTAATGGCGGATACGCAGTATTTT. Translating it yields CASSLMADTQYF.

For the CDR3, the DNA is TGTGCCAGCAGCTCCAGGGTAGCCGCTAACTATGGCTACACCTTC. Its translation is CASSSRVAANYGYTF. The rearrangement links TRBV7-2 to TRBJ1-2; maybe TRBD1 (5 bases). V was shortened by 4 bases and J by 0 bases, with 12 bases between the two germline ends. This CDR3 is built from 15 residues. Germline loops: CDR1 SGHTA, CDR2 FQGNSA. The full variable domain, its missing parts supplied by reference TRBV7-2 and TRBJ1-2, is GAGVSQSPSNKVTEKGKDVELRCDPISGHTALYWYRQSLGQGLEFLIYFQGNSAPDKSGLPSDRFSAERTGGSVSTLTIQRTQQEDSAVYLCASSSRVAANYGYTFGSGTRLTVV.

This clonotype was found a few times. This chain connects TRBV7-9 to TRBJ1-2; no firm D call. Germline CDR1 is SEHNR and CDR2 is FQNEAQ (reference sequence). V lost 2 bases and J 8 bases, leaving 6 bases between the germline ends. The CDR3 consists of 11 residues. This CDR3 reads CASSLSAGYTF. CDR3 DNA sequence: TGTGCCAGCAGCTTATCCGCGGGCTACACCTTC.

This clonotype came up a few times. V usage is TRBV6-2 or TRBV6-3 and J usage is TRBJ1-5; weak D call: TRBD1 (5 bases). The CDR3 extends over 13 amino acids. From germline, CDR1 is MNHEY and CDR2 SVGEGT. Trimming took off 2 bases at V and 5 bases at J, with 7 bases between the two ends. CDR3 residues: CASSYPGDQPQHF. Here the CDR3 DNA reads TGTGCCAGCAGTTACCCGGGGGATCAGCCCCAGCATTTT.

This clonotype was seen more than once but under ten times. V and J are TRBV7-8 and TRBJ2-3; the match to TRBD1 covers 7 bases. The CDR3 totals 19 residues. V trimming: 0 bases; J trimming: 2 bases; junction bases outside the gene matches: 14. The germline V gene encodes CDR1 SGHVS and CDR2 FQNEAQ. The CDR3 nucleotides read TGTGCCAGCAGCTTAGCAGGGTCGGTGGTCAGGGGGAACACAGATACGCAGTATTTT. Encoded protein: CASSLAGSVVRGNTDTQYF.

The chain couples TRBV6-6 to TRBJ1-4; D is ambiguous. V gave up 7 bases and J gave up 4 bases, with 10 bases separating them. This CDR3 has 13 residues. Germline loops: CDR1 MNHNY, CDR2 SVGAGI (reference sequence). CDR3 sequence: CASTDWGNEKLFF. The CDR3 coding sequence is TGTGCCAGCACCGATTGGGGTAATGAAAAACTGTTTTTT.

The J gene is TRBJ2-1, the V gene TRBV2; 9 bases match TRBD2. The germline CDR1 and CDR2 sequences are SNHLY and FYNNEI. The CDR3 is 15 residues long. Trimming cost V 5 bases and J 8 bases; bases outside gene matches: 10. DNA for the CDR3: TGTGCCAGCAGTTCCGCGGGGGGGGACATGTATGAGCAGTTCTTC. Translation gives CASSSAGGDMYEQFF. Supplemented by reference TRBV2 and TRBJ2-1, the full variable domain reads EPEVTQTPSHQVTQMGQEVILRCVPISNHLYFYWYRQILGQKVEFLVSFYNNEISEKSEIFDDQFSVERPDGSNFTLKIRSTKLEDSAMYFCASSSAGGDMYEQFFGPGTRLTVL.

This rearrangement joins TRBV2 to TRBJ2-7; TRBD1 or TRBD2 may be the D gene (5 bases each). There are 15 residues in the CDR3. Germline V gene data show CDR1 as SNHLY and CDR2 as FYNNEI. Trimming left V 6 bases short and J 0 bases short, with 15 bases between. CDR3 DNA sequence: TGTGCCAGCAGCCAAGGGACGGGGAGCTCCTACGAGCAGTACTTC. Its translation: CASSQGTGSSYEQYF.

The chain recombines TRBV30 with TRBJ1-1, with a tentative D call TRBD1 (5 bases). There are 17 residues in the CDR3. Germline V gene lookup returns CDR1 GTSNPN and CDR2 SVGIG (reference sequence). The germline V and J ends were trimmed by 0 bases and 0 bases, with 17 bases remaining between them. CDR3 sequence reads: CAWSVDRDGHMNTEAFF. DNA of the CDR3: TGTGCCTGGAGTGTAGACCGGGACGGACACATGAACACTGAAGCTTTCTTT.

The J gene is TRBJ2-2, the V gene TRBV29-1; D is tentatively TRBD1 or TRBD2 (5 bases each). This CDR3 contains 16 residues. The V gene's germline CDR1 is SQVTM and CDR2 ANQGSEA. The V gene lost 4 bases and the J gene lost 1 base, with 16 bases spanning the gap. As DNA, the CDR3 is TGCAGCGTTGGGCCGGGACGAACCCAGAACACCGGGGAGCTGTTTTTT. Protein: CSVGPGRTQNTGELFF.

The V call is TRBV6-1, the J call TRBJ1-2; no definite D call. This CDR3 is built from 13 residues. Germline V CDR1 and CDR2: MNHNS, SASEGT. Deletions cut 7 bases from V and 0 bases from J, with 9 bases between. The chain's CDR3 is CASTGRTNYGYTF. As DNA, the CDR3 is TGTGCCAGCACCGGACGGACTAACTATGGCTACACCTTC.

The chain joins TRBV7-9 to TRBJ2-4; TRBD1 is a possible D gene (5 bases). Germline V CDR1 and CDR2: SEHNR, FQNEAQ (reference sequence). The CDR3 has 14 residues. The V end was cut by 3 bases, the J end by 7 bases, with 13 bases between. The CDR3 DNA is TGTGCCAGCAGCTTGGGAAACAGGTTGAACATTCAGTACTTC. It is translated as CASSLGNRLNIQYF.

This clonotype showed up just a few times. The chain links TRBV4-1 to TRBJ1-2; 7 nucleotides agree with TRBD1. V shed 2 bases and J 5 bases; nucleotides not matched to a gene: 11. The CDR3 totals 16 residues. The germline V gene encodes CDR1 MGHRA and CDR2 YSYEKL. The DNA of the CDR3 is TGCGCCAGCAGCCAACCTTATGGACAGGAGGTATATGGCTACACCTTC. This gives the protein CASSQPYGQEVYGYTF.

The sample holds a few counts of this clonotype. This chain uses TRBV7-2 with TRBJ1-4; the match to TRBD1 covers 7 bases. The germline V gene has CDR1 SGHTA and CDR2 FQGNSA. This CDR3 is 15 amino acids long. The trim removed 4 bases at V and 2 bases at J, leaving 4 bases unmatched. The CDR3 loop is CASSSNRGTNEKLFF. DNA for the CDR3: TGTGCCAGCAGCTCGAACAGGGGTACTAATGAAAAACTGTTTTTT.

V gene TRBV7-9 combines with J gene TRBJ1-1; D not resolved. The CDR3 loop spans 12 amino acids. V was cut by 0 bases and J by 7 bases, with 6 bases left in between. Germline V lookup: CDR1 SEHNR, CDR2 FQNEAQ (reference sequence). CDR3 in amino acids: CASSLANGEAFF. The CDR3 DNA reads as TGTGCCAGCAGCTTAGCAAACGGTGAAGCTTTCTTT.

This clonotype was recorded many times. V and J are TRBV7-8 and TRBJ1-1, with D perhaps matching TRBD1 (5 bases). Germline-derived CDR1 and CDR2 are SGHVS and FQNEAQ. This CDR3 is 13 amino acids long. V was cut by 2 bases and J by 4 bases, with 8 bases left in between. In DNA, the CDR3 is TGTGCCAGCAGCTTATTCGGGGGCACTGAAGCTTTCTTT. Its translation: CASSLFGGTEAFF. The full variable domain, completed using reference TRBV7-8 and TRBJ1-1, is GAGVSQSPRYKVAKRGQDVALRCDPISGHVSLFWYQQALGQGPEFLTYFQNEAQLDKSGLPSDRFFAERPEGSVSTLKIQRTQQEDSAVYLCASSLFGGTEAFFGQGTRLTVV.

The chain uses TRBV7-8 and TRBJ2-1, with D perhaps matching TRBD1 or TRBD2 (5 bases each). The germline V and J ends were trimmed by 2 bases and 9 bases, with 17 bases remaining between them. This CDR3 comprises 15 residues. Germline V gives CDR1 SGHVS, CDR2 FQNEAQ. CDR3: CASSLPGTTVGEQFF. For the CDR3, the DNA is TGTGCCAGCAGCTTACCGGGGACGACAGTGGGTGAGCAGTTCTTC.

In its sample, this clonotype was seen a few times. The V and J genes are TRBV4-1 and TRBJ1-4; no reliable D call. V shed 3 bases and J shed 0 bases, with 14 bases lying between them. Germline-derived CDR1 and CDR2 are MGHRA and YSYEKL. The CDR3 length is 17 residues. CDR3 in amino acids: CASSQWLGGATNEKLFF. The CDR3 DNA follows: TGCGCCAGCAGCCAGTGGCTGGGCGGAGCAACTAATGAAAAACTGTTTTTT.

The chain employs TRBV12-3 or TRBV12-4 and TRBJ2-7; D uncertain. V lost 4 bases and J 3 bases, leaving 16 bases between the germline ends. The CDR3 contains 15 residues. CDR3 in DNA: TGTGCCAGCAGTTCCACCCGGGTCTCCTTCTACGAGCAGTACTTC. It yields the protein CASSSTRVSFYEQYF.

V and J are TRBV19 and TRBJ2-7; the match to TRBD2 covers 13 bases. There are 15 residues in the CDR3. Trimming cost V 5 bases and J 3 bases; bases outside gene matches: 4. From germline, CDR1 is LNHDA and CDR2 SQIVND (reference sequence). Written as DNA, the CDR3 is TGTGCCAGTAGTCCAACTAGCGGGGGGGACTACGAGCAGTACTTC. Protein product: CASSPTSGGDYEQYF.